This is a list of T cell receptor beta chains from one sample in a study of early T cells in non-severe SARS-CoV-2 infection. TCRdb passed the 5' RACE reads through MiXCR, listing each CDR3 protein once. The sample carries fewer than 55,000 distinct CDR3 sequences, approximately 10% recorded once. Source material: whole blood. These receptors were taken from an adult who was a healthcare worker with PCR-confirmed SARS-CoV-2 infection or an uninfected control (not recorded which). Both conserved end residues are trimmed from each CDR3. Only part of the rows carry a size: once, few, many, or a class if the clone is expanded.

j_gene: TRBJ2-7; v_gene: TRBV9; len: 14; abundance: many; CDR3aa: ASSSDQRLAGGGQY
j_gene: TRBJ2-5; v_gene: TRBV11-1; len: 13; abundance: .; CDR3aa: ASSFQGHKGETQY
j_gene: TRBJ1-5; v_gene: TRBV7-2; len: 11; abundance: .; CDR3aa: ASSSLTNQPQH
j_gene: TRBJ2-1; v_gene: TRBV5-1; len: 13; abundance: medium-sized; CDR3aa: ASSLTSGSYYEQF
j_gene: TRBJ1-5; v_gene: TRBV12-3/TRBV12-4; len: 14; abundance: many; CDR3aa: ASSRSRGNSNQPQH
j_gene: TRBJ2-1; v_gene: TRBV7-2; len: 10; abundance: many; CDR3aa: ASSPSGTSLF
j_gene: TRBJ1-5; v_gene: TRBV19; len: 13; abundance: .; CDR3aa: ASSARQGSNQPQH
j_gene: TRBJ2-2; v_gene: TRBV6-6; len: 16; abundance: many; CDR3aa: ASSYSITSGGVTGELF
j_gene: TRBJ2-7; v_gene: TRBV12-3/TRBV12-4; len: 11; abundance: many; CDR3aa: ASSFPGTGLPY
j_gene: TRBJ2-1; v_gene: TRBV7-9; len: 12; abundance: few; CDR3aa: ASSLAQANNEQF
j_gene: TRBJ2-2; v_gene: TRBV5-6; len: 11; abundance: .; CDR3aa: ASSPRLIGELF
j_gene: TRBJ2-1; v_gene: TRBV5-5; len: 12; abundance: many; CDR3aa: ASSLGFSSNEQF
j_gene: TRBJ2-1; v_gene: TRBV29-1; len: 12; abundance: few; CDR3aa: SALTSGKSNEQF
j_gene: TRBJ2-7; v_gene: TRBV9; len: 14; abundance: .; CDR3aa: ASSALPQGNPYEQY
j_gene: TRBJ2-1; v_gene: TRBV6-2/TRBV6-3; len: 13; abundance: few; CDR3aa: ASSSTGTNYNEQF
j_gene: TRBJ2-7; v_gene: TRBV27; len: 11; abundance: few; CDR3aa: ASSKGQGYEQY
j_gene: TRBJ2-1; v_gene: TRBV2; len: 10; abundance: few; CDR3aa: ASSEQGREQF
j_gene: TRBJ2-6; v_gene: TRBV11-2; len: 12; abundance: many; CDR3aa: ASVFGLGANVLT
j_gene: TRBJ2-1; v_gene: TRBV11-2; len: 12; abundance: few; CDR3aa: ASSSRGSYNEQF
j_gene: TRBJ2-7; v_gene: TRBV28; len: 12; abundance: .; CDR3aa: ASSEERSAHEQY
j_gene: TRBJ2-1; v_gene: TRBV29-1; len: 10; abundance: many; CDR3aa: SVGQVYNEQF
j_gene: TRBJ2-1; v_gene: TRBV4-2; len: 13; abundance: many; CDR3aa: ASSLRQGSYNEQF
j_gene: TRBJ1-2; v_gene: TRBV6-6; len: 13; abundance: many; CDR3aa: ASLNRDTIPHGYT
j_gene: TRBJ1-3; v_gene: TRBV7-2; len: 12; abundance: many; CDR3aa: ASAPSRSGNTIY
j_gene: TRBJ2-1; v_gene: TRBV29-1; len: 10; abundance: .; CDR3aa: SVNQSEDEQF
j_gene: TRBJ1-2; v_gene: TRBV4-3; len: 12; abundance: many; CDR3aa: ASSQDWTGNGYT
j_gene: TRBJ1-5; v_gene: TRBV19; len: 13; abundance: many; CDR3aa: ASSIWGRINQPQH
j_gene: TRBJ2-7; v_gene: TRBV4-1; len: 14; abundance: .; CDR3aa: ASSQLPTSGLREQY
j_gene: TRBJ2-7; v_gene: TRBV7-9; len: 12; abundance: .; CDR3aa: ASSLAGPSYEQY
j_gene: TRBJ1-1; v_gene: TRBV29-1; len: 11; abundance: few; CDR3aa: SAGTALNTEAF